This is a list of T cell receptor beta chains from one sample in a study of Ad26.COV2.S vaccination and SARS-CoV-2 variants. Clones were sequenced by immunoSEQ multiplex PCR, and TCRdb holds only the in-frame ones, with some missing. The table has 300,000 to 400,000 clones, 80% to 90% seen once; the top ten hold around 10%. Sequencing was performed on peripheral blood, taken in a trial of Ad26.COV2.S vaccine versus placebo. The origin of the receptors is a person between 18 and 60 years old who received the Ad26.COV2.S COVID-19 vaccine or a placebo. The CDR3 runs from the conserved cysteine through the conserved F or W. A D gene is named only where the DNA matches it firmly. The size entry is marked missing in some rows and otherwise reads once, few, many or a size class.

d_gene: .; v_gene: TRBV24-1; j_gene: TRBJ1-5; abundance: .; CDR3nt: TGTGCCACCAGTGATGAGCGGGAGCCCCAGCATTTT; CDR3aa: CATSDEREPQHF
d_gene: .; v_gene: TRBV6-1; j_gene: TRBJ1-1; abundance: .; CDR3nt: TGTGCCAGCAGTGAAGCGCTTCAGGGTGTGAACACTGAAGCTTTCTTT; CDR3aa: CASSEALQGVNTEAFF
d_gene: TRBD1; v_gene: TRBV12-5; j_gene: TRBJ2-1; abundance: .; CDR3nt: TGTGCTAGTGGTTTCGGACAGGGTGAGCAGTTCTTC; CDR3aa: CASGFGQGEQFF
d_gene: TRBD2; v_gene: TRBV24-1; j_gene: TRBJ2-3; abundance: .; CDR3nt: TGTGCCACCAAGGGACTAGCGATCACAGATACGCAGTATTTT; CDR3aa: CATKGLAITDTQYF
d_gene: .; v_gene: TRBV6-6; j_gene: TRBJ1-2; abundance: once; CDR3nt: TGTGCCAGCAGTTACCCCTCCGGGGGAGACTATGGCTACACCTTC; CDR3aa: CASSYPSGGDYGYTF
d_gene: TRBD1; v_gene: TRBV19; j_gene: TRBJ1-1; abundance: .; CDR3nt: TGTGCCAGTAGCCTCACAGGGGGCACTGAAGCTTTCTTT; CDR3aa: CASSLTGGTEAFF
d_gene: .; v_gene: TRBV19; j_gene: TRBJ1-5; abundance: .; CDR3nt: TGTGCCAGTAGTTCACCGGGGTCCTCGGGGGGGGACAATCAGCCCCAGCATTTT; CDR3aa: CASSSPGSSGGDNQPQHF
d_gene: .; v_gene: TRBV19; j_gene: TRBJ1-5; abundance: .; CDR3nt: TGTGCCAGTACCCTGGAGAGGGGACAGCCCCAGCATTTT; CDR3aa: CASTLERGQPQHF
d_gene: TRBD1; v_gene: TRBV4-1; j_gene: TRBJ1-4; abundance: .; CDR3nt: TGCGCCAGCAGCCTTCGACAGGGGGATGAAAAACTGTTTTTT; CDR3aa: CASSLRQGDEKLFF
d_gene: .; v_gene: TRBV27; j_gene: TRBJ1-2; abundance: .; CDR3nt: TGTGCCAGCGGCTGGGAGGGATCCTACTACACCTTC; CDR3aa: CASGWEGSYYTF
d_gene: TRBD2; v_gene: TRBV14; j_gene: TRBJ2-1; abundance: .; CDR3nt: TGTGCCAGCAGCCTAACTAGCGGACCGTCCAGTGAGCAGTTCTTC; CDR3aa: CASSLTSGPSSEQFF
d_gene: .; v_gene: TRBV2; j_gene: TRBJ2-7; abundance: .; CDR3nt: TGTGCCAGCAGTGATTACAGCTCCTACGAGCAGTACTTC; CDR3aa: CASSDYSSYEQYF
d_gene: .; v_gene: TRBV24-1; j_gene: TRBJ1-6; abundance: .; CDR3nt: TGTGCCACCAGTGAGCAGGCAGATTCACCCCTCCACTTT; CDR3aa: CATSEQADSPLHF
d_gene: TRBD1; v_gene: TRBV27; j_gene: TRBJ1-1; abundance: .; CDR3nt: TGTGCCAGCCGCGGGACAGGGCTACCCAACACTGAAGCTTTCTTT; CDR3aa: CASRGTGLPNTEAFF
d_gene: .; v_gene: TRBV28; j_gene: TRBJ2-7; abundance: .; CDR3nt: TGTGCCAGCAGGGCAGCCTACTCCTACGAGCAGTACTTC; CDR3aa: CASRAAYSYEQYF
d_gene: TRBD1; v_gene: TRBV28; j_gene: TRBJ2-3; abundance: .; CDR3nt: TGTGCCAGCAGTTTCGCGCAGGGGGCACGTACGCAGTATTTT; CDR3aa: CASSFAQGARTQYF
d_gene: .; v_gene: TRBV27; j_gene: TRBJ1-1; abundance: .; CDR3nt: TGTGCCAGCAGTCCGGCCGGGGCCGGGACTGAAGCTTTCTTT; CDR3aa: CASSPAGAGTEAFF
d_gene: .; v_gene: TRBV7-2; j_gene: TRBJ1-6; abundance: once; CDR3nt: TGTGCCAGCAGCTTAGAACCAAATTCACCCCTCCACTTT; CDR3aa: CASSLEPNSPLHF
d_gene: .; v_gene: TRBV2; j_gene: TRBJ2-5; abundance: .; CDR3nt: TGTGCCAGCAGTGAGGGGCGGACGTACCAAGAGACCCAGTACTTC; CDR3aa: CASSEGRTYQETQYF
d_gene: .; v_gene: TRBV19; j_gene: TRBJ2-3; abundance: .; CDR3nt: TGTGCCAGTACTGCCCGCCCAAGAGATACGCAGTATTTT; CDR3aa: CASTARPRDTQYF
d_gene: .; v_gene: TRBV6-2/TRBV6-3; j_gene: TRBJ2-7; abundance: .; CDR3nt: TGTGCCAGCAGTTACTGGCAAGAAGCCTACGAGCAGTACTTC; CDR3aa: CASSYWQEAYEQYF
d_gene: .; v_gene: TRBV27; j_gene: TRBJ1-4; abundance: once; CDR3nt: TGTGCCAGCAGTCCTCTACAGGGTCTTAATGAAAAACTGTTTTTT; CDR3aa: CASSPLQGLNEKLFF
d_gene: .; v_gene: TRBV7-2; j_gene: TRBJ1-2; abundance: .; CDR3nt: TGTGCCAGCAGCACCCGCTGGGACGGGGCCCAGAGCGGCTACACCTTC; CDR3aa: CASSTRWDGAQSGYTF
d_gene: TRBD1; v_gene: TRBV5-6; j_gene: TRBJ2-7; abundance: .; CDR3nt: TGTGCCAGCAGCAACTCCCCCCTTTTACAGGGGACCTACGAGCAGTACTTC; CDR3aa: CASSNSPLLQGTYEQYF
d_gene: .; v_gene: TRBV27; j_gene: TRBJ1-2; abundance: many; CDR3nt: TGTGCCAGCAGTTTATTGTATACGGCCGAGGTGGGGTATGGCTACACCTTC; CDR3aa: CASSLLYTAEVGYGYTF
d_gene: TRBD2; v_gene: TRBV5-6; j_gene: TRBJ2-3; abundance: .; CDR3nt: TGTGCCAGCAGCTTGCCGCAGGGGAGACTAGCGGGAGGAGAGGATACGCAGTATTTT; CDR3aa: CASSLPQGRLAGGEDTQYF
d_gene: .; v_gene: TRBV28; j_gene: TRBJ2-7; abundance: .; CDR3nt: TGTGCCAGCAGTCCCCGGACAGATAGCTCCTACGAGCAGTACTTC; CDR3aa: CASSPRTDSSYEQYF
d_gene: TRBD1; v_gene: TRBV5-4; j_gene: TRBJ2-7; abundance: .; CDR3nt: TGTGCCAGCAGCTTCCGACAGGGCAACTCCTACGAGCAGTACTTC; CDR3aa: CASSFRQGNSYEQYF
d_gene: TRBD1; v_gene: TRBV6-5; j_gene: TRBJ2-1; abundance: .; CDR3nt: TGTGCCAGCAGTTTGACAGGGGCACGGGGCAATGAGCAGTTCTTC; CDR3aa: CASSLTGARGNEQFF
d_gene: .; v_gene: TRBV5-6; j_gene: TRBJ1-2; abundance: .; CDR3nt: TGTGCCAGCAGCACCCGAGGGGGGGACGGCTACACCTTC; CDR3aa: CASSTRGGDGYTF
d_gene: .; v_gene: TRBV28; j_gene: TRBJ1-4; abundance: .; CDR3nt: TGTGCCAGCAGTCCTTTGACATTTGGGGACGAAAAACTGTTTTTT; CDR3aa: CASSPLTFGDEKLFF
d_gene: .; v_gene: TRBV28; j_gene: TRBJ1-5; abundance: .; CDR3nt: TGTGCCAGCAGTCGGTCCGGGGAGGGCAATCAGCCCCAGCATTTT; CDR3aa: CASSRSGEGNQPQHF
d_gene: .; v_gene: TRBV19; j_gene: TRBJ2-3; abundance: once; CDR3nt: TGTGCCAGTAGTATACAGGAGGGGGCAGATACGCAGTATTTT; CDR3aa: CASSIQEGADTQYF
d_gene: .; v_gene: TRBV4-2; j_gene: TRBJ2-7; abundance: .; CDR3nt: TGTGCCAGCAGCCAAGAGGCTAGCCGCACCTACGAGCAGTACTTC; CDR3aa: CASSQEASRTYEQYF
d_gene: .; v_gene: TRBV18; j_gene: TRBJ2-2; abundance: .; CDR3nt: TGTGCCAGCTCACCACCGGGGACCAACACCGGGGAGCTGTTTTTT; CDR3aa: CASSPPGTNTGELFF
d_gene: .; v_gene: TRBV9; j_gene: TRBJ1-3; abundance: .; CDR3nt: TGTGCCAGCAGCGTAGGACTCGTGGACTCTGGAAACACCATATATTTT; CDR3aa: CASSVGLVDSGNTIYF
d_gene: TRBD1; v_gene: TRBV2; j_gene: TRBJ1-5; abundance: few; CDR3nt: TGTGCCAGCAGCGGACAGGGACATCAGCCCCAGCATTTT; CDR3aa: CASSGQGHQPQHF
d_gene: .; v_gene: TRBV4-1; j_gene: TRBJ2-1; abundance: .; CDR3nt: TGCGCCAGCAGCCAAGATCGAAGGCCTGGCTACAATGAGCAGTTCTTC; CDR3aa: CASSQDRRPGYNEQFF
d_gene: .; v_gene: TRBV9; j_gene: TRBJ2-1; abundance: .; CDR3nt: TGTGCCAGCAGCCCCCAGACTAGCTCCTACAATGAGCAGTTCTTC; CDR3aa: CASSPQTSSYNEQFF
d_gene: .; v_gene: TRBV28; j_gene: TRBJ2-7; abundance: .; CDR3nt: TGTGCCAGCAGCCCCAGGGCCTACGAGCAGTACTTC; CDR3aa: CASSPRAYEQYF